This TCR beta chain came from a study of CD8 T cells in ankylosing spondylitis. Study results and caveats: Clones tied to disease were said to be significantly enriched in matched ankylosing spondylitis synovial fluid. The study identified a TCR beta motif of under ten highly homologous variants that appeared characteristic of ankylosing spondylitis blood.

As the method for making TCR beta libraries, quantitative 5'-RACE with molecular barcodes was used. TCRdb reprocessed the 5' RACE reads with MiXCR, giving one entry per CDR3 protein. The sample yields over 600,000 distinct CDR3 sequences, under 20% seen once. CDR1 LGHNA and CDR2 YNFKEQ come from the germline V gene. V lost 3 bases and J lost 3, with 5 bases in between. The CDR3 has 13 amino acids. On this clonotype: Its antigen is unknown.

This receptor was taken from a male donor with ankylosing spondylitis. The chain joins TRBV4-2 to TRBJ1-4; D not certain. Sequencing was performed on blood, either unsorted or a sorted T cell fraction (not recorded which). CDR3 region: CASSQEPNEKLFF. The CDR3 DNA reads TGTGCCAGCAGCCAGGAACCTAATGAAAAACTGTTTTTT.